The 15 T cell receptor beta chains in this list originate from one sample, sequenced in a study of regulatory T cells in long-lasting Graves disease. Investigators prepared the TCR beta libraries by applying iRepertoire HTBI primers and Arm-PCR of CDR3 regions. From the multiplex PCR reads, TCRdb called clonotypes with MiXCR, one entry per CDR3 protein. The sample includes hundreds of thousands of distinct CDR3 sequences, under 20% of them seen just once. Sample time point: newly diagnosed GD, antithyroid drugs for less than 3 months. The TCR library used RNA extracted from PBMCs. These data also formed part of another study, on T cells in Graves' hyperthyroidism and ophthalmopathy.

The sequences come from peripheral blood mononuclear cells (PBMCs), collected at new diagnosis, from a patient treated with antithyroid drugs. The receptors here all came from a woman in her 30s with Graves disease.

V gene TRBV30 combines with J gene TRBJ2-1; 9 bases are shared with TRBD1. The CDR3 is made up of 17 amino acids. Germline V gives CDR1 GTSNPN, CDR2 SVGIG (reference sequence). V lost 2 bases and J lost 9; bases outside the gene matches: 17. CDR3 DNA: TGTGCCTGGAGTCCAGACAATATCGACAGGGGGTTAAGTGAGCAGTTCTTC. As protein: CAWSPDNIDRGLSEQFF.

This clonotype was seen a few times. The chain couples TRBV28 to TRBJ1-6; D is perhaps TRBD1 (5 bases). Germline V gene data show CDR1 as MDHEN and CDR2 as SYDVKM. Trimming took off 6 bases at V and 9 bases at J, with 15 bases between the two ends. CDR3 length equals 14 residues. The CDR3 reads CASRVGQGTSPLHF. DNA for the CDR3: TGTGCCAGCAGAGTGGGGCAGGGTACTTCACCCCTCCACTTT.

This clonotype was observed many times. V usage is TRBV6-2 or TRBV6-3 and J usage is TRBJ2-7; the D is unclear. This CDR3 spans 12 amino acids. V lost 2 bases and J lost 4, with 6 bases in between. Germline V CDR1 and CDR2: MNHEY, SVGEGT. The CDR3 region has the DNA TGTGCCAGCAGTTACCCAGAGTACGAGCAGTACTTC. Translating it yields CASSYPEYEQYF.

This clonotype was counted many times. The CDR3, as DNA: TGTGCCAGAGGGACAGGGGAAAGCAATCAGCCCCAGCATTTT. As protein: CARGTGESNQPQHF. This rearrangement joins TRBV2 to TRBJ1-5; 10 bases agree with TRBD1. The CDR3 totals 14 residues. Germline V lookup: CDR1 SNHLY, CDR2 FYNNEI. With 9 bases clipped from V and 1 base from J, the junction kept 3 bases outside the gene matches.

The chain couples TRBV14 to TRBJ2-1, with TRBD2 identical over 7 bases. J gave up 6 bases and V 3 bases, and 2 bases lay outside the gene matches. This CDR3 has 13 amino acids. Germline V gene data show CDR1 as SGHDN and CDR2 as FVKESK. The CDR3 spells CASSHGEGNEQFF. For the CDR3, the DNA is TGTGCCAGCAGCCACGGGGAGGGCAATGAGCAGTTCTTC.

This clonotype has a handful of counts. The chain links TRBV7-9 to TRBJ2-7, with D possibly being TRBD1 or TRBD2 (5 bases each). CDR1 and CDR2 (germline): SEHNR, FQNEAQ (reference sequence). The V and J ends lost 8 bases and 5 bases respectively, with 22 bases between them. The CDR3 length is 15 residues. The CDR3 is CASRTSGTSRHEQYF. The CDR3 DNA is TGTGCCAGCCGAACGTCCGGGACCAGCCGGCACGAGCAGTACTTC.

This clonotype was seen repeatedly, ten times or more. The chain recombines TRBV12-3 or TRBV12-4 with TRBJ2-7; TRBD1 matches at 9 bases. The junction had 6 bases not matched to a gene; V was cut back by 7 bases and J by 2 bases. This CDR3 region has 14 residues. The CDR3 DNA reads TGTGCCAGCACCCCGGGACAGGGTGCCTACGAGCAGTACTTC. It codes for CASTPGQGAYEQYF.

The chain employs TRBV13 and TRBJ2-7; D is undetermined. Trimming left V 3 bases short and J 6 bases short, with 15 bases between. Looked up from germline, CDR1 is PRHDT and CDR2 is FYEKMQ (reference sequence). This CDR3 comprises 14 residues. The CDR3 DNA reads TGTGCCAGCAGCTTTGGTGGCACGAGGCGCGAGCAGTACTTC. Encoded protein: CASSFGGTRREQYF.

The J gene is TRBJ1-3, the V gene TRBV5-6, with D tentatively TRBD1 (5 bases). With 0 bases removed from V and 2 bases from J, the gap between germline ends came to 9 bases. Germline lookup yields CDR1 SGHDT and CDR2 YYEEEE. This CDR3 contains 15 residues. The CDR3 nucleotides read TGTGCCAGCAGCTTGGAGGGGTTGGCTGGAAACACCATATATTTT. Protein sequence: CASSLEGLAGNTIYF. The variable domain in full, completed from reference TRBV5-6 and TRBJ1-3, reads DAGVTQSPTHLIKTRGQQVTLRCSPKSGHDTVSWYQQALGQGPQFIFQYYEEEERQRGNFPDRFSGHQFPNYSSELNVNALLLGDSALYLCASSLEGLAGNTIYFGEGSWLTVV.

This clonotype was seen ten or more times. J is TRBJ2-1 and V is TRBV5-5, with D tentatively TRBD2 (5 bases). The germline V gene encodes CDR1 SGHKS and CDR2 YYEKEE (reference sequence). The CDR3 contains 12 residues. V lost 2 bases to trimming and J lost 9 bases, with 9 bases between them. The CDR3 reads CASSFSEGEQFF. In nucleotides, the CDR3 is TGTGCCAGCAGCTTTAGCGAGGGTGAGCAGTTCTTC.

The J gene is TRBJ2-5, the V gene TRBV7-8, with D possibly matching TRBD2 (7 bases). Germline CDR1 is SGHVS and CDR2 is FQNEAQ. Trimming cost V 7 bases and J 5 bases, with 17 bases left between them. The CDR3 is made up of 14 amino acids. The CDR3 region is CASTNKGGLETQYF. CDR3 nucleotides: TGTGCCAGCACCAATAAGGGGGGGTTGGAGACCCAGTACTTC.

This clonotype has just a few counts. This rearrangement joins TRBV5-1 to TRBJ2-5; TRBD1 matches 8 bases. Germline V gives CDR1 SGHRS, CDR2 YFSETQ. This CDR3 is built from 15 residues. The V segment lost 0 bases and the J segment 2 bases; nucleotides outside the gene matches: 3. CDR3 coding DNA: TGCGCCAGCAGCTTGGGGACAGGGCTGCAAGAGACCCAGTACTTC. Translating it yields CASSLGTGLQETQYF.

This clonotype appeared many times. This chain links TRBV20-1 with TRBJ2-5; D unclear. The CDR3 contains 10 residues. Trimming left V 7 bases short and J 2 bases short, with 5 bases between. Germline V gives CDR1 DFQATT, CDR2 SNEGSKA (reference sequence). The CDR3 nucleotides read TGCAGTGGACAACAAGAGACCCAGTACTTC. As protein: CSGQQETQYF.

Concerning this clonotype: An end of the junction does not agree with germline; a read error may underlie this. V usage is TRBV11-2 and J usage is TRBJ2-2, with D maybe TRBD2 (5 bases). The CDR3 is 14 amino acids. In germline, CDR1 is SGHAT, CDR2 FQNNGV. The CDR3 nucleotides are TGTGCCAGCAGCTCACTCAGCCACACCGGGGAGCTTTTTTTT. Translating it yields CASSSLSHTGELFF.

This clonotype came up many times. This chain joins TRBV2 and TRBJ2-5; D may be TRBD2 (5 bases). The CDR3 extends over 12 amino acids. V was pared by 6 bases and J by 5 bases, with 10 bases between. Germline-derived CDR1 and CDR2 are SNHLY and FYNNEI. This CDR3 is CASRPGVETQYF. The CDR3 nucleotides are TGTGCCAGCAGGCCCGGGGTGGAGACCCAGTACTTC.